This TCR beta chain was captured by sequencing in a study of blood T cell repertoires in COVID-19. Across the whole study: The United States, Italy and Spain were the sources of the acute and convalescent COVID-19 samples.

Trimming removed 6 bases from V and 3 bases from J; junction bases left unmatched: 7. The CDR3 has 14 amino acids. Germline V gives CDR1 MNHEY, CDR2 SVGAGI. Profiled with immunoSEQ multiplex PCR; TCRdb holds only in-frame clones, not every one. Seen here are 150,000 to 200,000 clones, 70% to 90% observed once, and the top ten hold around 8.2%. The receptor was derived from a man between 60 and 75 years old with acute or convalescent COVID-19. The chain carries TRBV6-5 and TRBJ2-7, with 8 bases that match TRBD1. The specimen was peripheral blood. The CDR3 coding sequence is TGTGCCAGCAGCAACCCAGGGGGCGTCTACGAGCAGTACTTC. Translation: CASSNPGGVYEQYF.